The present entry profiles one T cell receptor (beta chain) with its context. The entry originates in a study of technical replicates of blood from a handful of donors. Using immunoSEQ multiplex PCR, the repertoire was profiled, and TCRdb retains in-frame clones only, with some absent. This table has 75,000 to 95,000 clones, approximately 95% appearing once. Sequenced material: T cells isolated from PBMCs. This TCR was recovered from a human donor in good health.

In DNA, the CDR3 is TGCGCCAGCAAGCCCCTAGTACGGGAACATAGCACAGATACGCAGTATTTT. Amino acids: CASKPLVREHSTDTQYF. This chain uses TRBV10-1 with TRBJ2-3; tentative D call: TRBD2 (5 bases). The CDR3 contains 17 residues. The germline V and J ends were trimmed by 7 bases and 0 bases, with 20 bases remaining between them. Germline CDR1 WNHNN, CDR2 SYGVQD (reference sequence).